The 5 T cell receptor beta chains given below trace back to one sample, sequenced in a study of OX40 agonist ivuxolimab in advanced cancers. The method was immunoSEQ multiplex PCR; TCRdb's version includes in-frame clones alone and lacks a portion of them. The sample comprises tens of thousands of clones, less than 95% of which are singletons, and about 0.35% rests with the top ten. Specimen: CD4+ or CD8+ T cells sorted from blood, collected in a trial of the OX40 agonist ivuxolimab. Source of these receptors: an adult with an advanced solid tumor such as melanoma, head and neck, liver or kidney cancer.

This chain links TRBV9 with TRBJ2-1; D perhaps matches TRBD2 (7 bases). This CDR3 has 16 residues. The V end lost 0 bases, the J end lost 8 bases, and 18 bases lay between the germline ends. The germline gives CDR1 SGDLS, CDR2 YYNGEE. CDR3 nucleotides: TGTGCCAGCAGCGTAGCTACGGGTGGGGGGGCCGATGAGCAGTTCTTC. It specifies CASSVATGGGADEQFF.

The rearrangement uses TRBV7-8 and TRBJ1-1, with D unresolved. CDR1 and CDR2 from the germline V gene are SGHVS and FQNEAQ. CDR3 length: 13 residues. The V end was cut by 6 bases, the J end by 1 base, with 9 bases between. This chain's CDR3 is CASRLTENTEAFF. The DNA of the CDR3 is TGTGCCAGCAGGCTCACGGAGAACACTGAAGCTTTCTTT.

The chain employs TRBV7-8 and TRBJ2-7, with D possibly being TRBD1 (6 bases). CDR1 and CDR2 (germline): SGHVS, FQNEAQ. This CDR3 spans 13 amino acids. Trimming stripped 5 bases from V and 1 base from J, with 9 bases between. The CDR3 spells CASSPGTSYEQYV. The CDR3 coding sequence is TGTGCCAGCAGCCCAGGGACATCCTACGAGCAGTACGTC.

The J gene is TRBJ1-6, the V gene TRBV19, with 7 bases aligning to TRBD1. This CDR3 spans 15 amino acids. Germline values: CDR1 LNHDA, CDR2 SQIVND (reference sequence). The V gene end was trimmed by 5 bases and the J gene end by 5 bases; junction bases not matched to a gene: 6. The CDR3 coding sequence is TGTGCCAGTAGTCCCCTCGACAGGGATAATTCACCCCTCCACTTT. Translating gives CASSPLDRDNSPLHF.

The chain carries TRBV19 and TRBJ2-2; D perhaps matches TRBD1 (6 bases). This CDR3 region has 19 residues. V was pared by 3 bases and J by 1 base, with 21 bases between. The germline CDR1 and CDR2 sequences are LNHDA and SQIVND (reference sequence). DNA for the CDR3: TGTGCCAGTAGTATCGGTCTGTTTTTCCCGGGACAGAACACCGGGGAGCTGTTTTTT. This encodes CASSIGLFFPGQNTGELFF.